This T cell receptor (beta chain) was captured by sequencing in a study of blood T cell repertoires in COVID-19. TCRdb's table, derived via immunoSEQ multiplex PCR, lists solely in-frame clones and lacks some. The sample comprises around 100,000 clones, 80% to 90% of which are singletons, and roughly 2.5% rests with the top ten. V dropped 0 bases and J dropped 4; count of bases not matched to a gene: 6. Per germline, CDR1 KGHSH and CDR2 LQKENI. The CDR3 length is 16 residues. The receptor comes from a woman aged 45-65 years who had recovered from COVID-19. The chain combines TRBV18 with TRBJ2-7, with 10 bases identical to TRBD1. Material: PBMCs or T cells enriched from blood (not recorded which). The DNA of the CDR3 is TGTGCCAGCTCACCACCGGGTGGGACAGGGGAGTACGAGCAGTACTTC. Its translation is CASSPPGGTGEYEQYF.